Each of the 20 T cell receptor beta chains below was sequenced from the same sample in a study of technical replicates of blood from a few donors. Assay: immunoSEQ multiplex PCR; the TCRdb copy retains only in-frame clones and omits some. The table lists around 69,000 clones, approximately 96% of them singletons. The specimen was T cells isolated from PBMCs. The receptor source for this set is a human donor in good health.

This rearrangement joins TRBV6-5 to TRBJ1-2; D is unresolved. V was trimmed by 3 bases and J by 4 bases, leaving 15 bases between them. The germline CDR1 and CDR2 sequences are MNHEY and SVGAGI. The CDR3 is 15 residues long. CDR3 nucleotide sequence: TGTGCCAGCAGTTATGGTAACAGTTTATTCTATGGCTACACCTTC. Encoded protein: CASSYGNSLFYGYTF.

The chain couples TRBV7-9 to TRBJ1-4; D not certain. CDR3 length equals 15 residues. The V end was cut by 5 bases, the J end by 0 bases, with 10 bases between. Germline V gene data show CDR1 as SEHNR and CDR2 as FQNEAQ (reference sequence). CDR3 region: CASSIHSTTNEKLFF. CDR3 coding DNA: TGTGCCAGCAGCATACACAGTACAACTAATGAAAAACTGTTTTTT.

V is TRBV6-6 and J is TRBJ2-5, with D unclear. V was clipped by 0 bases and J by 4 bases, with 6 bases between them. Germline V gene sequence: CDR1 MNHNY, CDR2 SVGAGI (reference sequence). The CDR3 totals 13 residues. The CDR3 DNA is TGTGCCAGCAGTTACTCTACCGGAGAGACCCAGTACTTC. This encodes CASSYSTGETQYF.

This sequence joins TRBV6-5 and TRBJ1-6, with 8 bases fitting TRBD1. After removal of 1 base from V and 10 bases from J, the junction contained 9 bases not matched to a gene. Germline V gene data show CDR1 as MNHEY and CDR2 as SVGAGI. The length of the CDR3 is 16 residues. CDR3 protein: CASSYLTDRAESPLHF. For the CDR3, the DNA is TGTGCCAGCAGTTACTTGACGGACAGGGCAGAGTCACCCCTCCACTTT.

The chain links TRBV4-2 to TRBJ1-2; possibly TRBD1 for D (6 bases). Trimming pared 6 bases from V and 0 bases from J, leaving 11 bases between. The CDR3 extends over 14 amino acids. Germline V gives CDR1 LGHNA, CDR2 YNFKEQ. For the CDR3, the DNA is TGTGCCAGCAGTGAACAGGGACCTAACTATGGCTACACCTTC. This gives the protein CASSEQGPNYGYTF.

This clone was recorded once. The chain links TRBV23-1 to TRBJ1-1; unclear D gene. TRBV23-1 is recorded as an ORF, its role being uncertain. V was trimmed by 9 bases and J by 1 base, leaving 12 bases between them. The length of the CDR3 is 13 residues. CDR3 region: CARVIRQNTEAFF. In DNA form, the CDR3 reads TGCGCCAGGGTCATCAGACAGAACACTGAAGCTTTCTTT.

This rearrangement joins TRBV6-1 to TRBJ1-2; D might be TRBD1 (5 bases). Germline V CDR1 and CDR2: MNHNS, SASEGT. Trimming took off 8 bases at V and 6 bases at J, with 13 bases between the two ends. This CDR3 is 12 amino acids long. CDR3 coding DNA: TGTGCCAGCCTAACCCAGGGCCATGGCTACACCTTC. It encodes CASLTQGHGYTF.

This chain links TRBV6-5 with TRBJ1-5; D might be TRBD1 (5 bases). CDR1 is MNHEY, CDR2 SVGAGI, per germline. V lost 4 bases, J lost 6 bases, and 16 bases lay in between. The CDR3 is 15 amino acids. The CDR3 nucleotides are TGTGCCAGCAGTTCAGACGGGGGGAGGGTTCAGCCCCAGCATTTT. This translates into CASSSDGGRVQPQHF.

The CDR3 DNA reads TGTGCCAGCAGCTCCCCCACCGGGGGGGCGGCAACTTACTACGAGCAGTACTTC. Protein: CASSSPTGGAATYYEQYF. The chain couples TRBV7-9 to TRBJ2-7, with 8 bases fitting TRBD2. The CDR3 runs 18 residues. V lost 4 bases and J lost 3; bases outside the gene matches: 17. Germline CDR1 SEHNR, CDR2 FQNEAQ (reference sequence). Variable domain in full (rest from reference TRBV7-9 and TRBJ2-7): DTGVSQNPRHKITKRGQNVTFRCDPISEHNRLYWYRQTLGQGPEFLTYFQNEAQLEKSRLLSDRFSAERPKGSFSTLEIQRTEQGDSAMYLCASSSPTGGAATYYEQYFGPGTRLTVT.

This clone was counted once. The rearrangement uses TRBV5-1 and TRBJ2-1; perhaps TRBD1 as D (6 bases). The CDR3 sequence is 15 residues long. Germline CDR1 is SGHRS and CDR2 is YFSETQ. V was shortened by 0 bases and J by 9 bases, with 16 bases between the two germline ends. The CDR3 here is CASSLETGPVSEQFF. The CDR3 coding sequence is TGCGCCAGCAGCTTGGAAACAGGGCCCGTAAGTGAGCAGTTCTTC.

The chain carries TRBV6-5 and TRBJ1-2; TRBD1 might be the D (5 bases). Germline CDR1 reads MNHEY; CDR2 reads SVGAGI. CDR3 length: 12 residues. V was clipped by 5 bases and J by 4 bases, with 8 bases between them. The CDR3 loop reads CASSPDSYGYTF. The CDR3 nucleotides read TGTGCCAGCAGTCCTGACAGCTATGGCTACACCTTC.

The chain joins TRBV29-1 to TRBJ2-7, with D possibly matching TRBD2 (6 bases). V gave up 3 bases and J gave up 3 bases, with 9 bases separating them. Germline loops: CDR1 SQVTM, CDR2 ANQGSEA. The CDR3 covers 12 residues. In nucleotides, the CDR3 is TGCAGCGTTGACGGGAGTGGCTACGAGCAGTACTTC. Its translation is CSVDGSGYEQYF.

The V and J genes are TRBV25-1 and TRBJ2-5, with 9 bases matching TRBD1. The germline gives CDR1 MGHDK, CDR2 SYGVNS. The CDR3 loop spans 15 amino acids. V trimming: 2 bases; J trimming: 2 bases; junction bases outside the gene matches: 3. CDR3 sequence reads: CASSEGTGPQETQYF. The CDR3 DNA follows: TGTGCCAGCAGTGAAGGGACAGGGCCTCAAGAGACCCAGTACTTC.

The table lists this clone with a count of one. V gene TRBV10-3 combines with J gene TRBJ1-5, with no clear D. The V end lost 10 bases, the J end lost 6 bases, and 13 bases lay between the germline ends. Germline loops: CDR1 ENHRY, CDR2 SYGVKD. This CDR3 spans 12 amino acids. CDR3 in amino acids: CATGAEGQPQHF. The CDR3 bases are TGTGCCACCGGAGCCGAGGGTCAGCCCCAGCATTTT.

CDR3 amino acids: CASSLQNEQYF. As DNA, the CDR3 is TGCGCCAGCAGCTTACAGAACGAGCAGTACTTC. The chain joins TRBV5-1 to TRBJ2-7; D remains ambiguous. V lost 2 bases and J lost 5, with 5 bases in between. The germline gives CDR1 SGHRS, CDR2 YFSETQ. The CDR3 totals 11 residues.

This chain connects TRBV27 to TRBJ2-7; 10 bases match TRBD2. The CDR3 runs 17 residues. CDR1 and CDR2 (germline): MNHEY, SMNVEV (reference sequence). Trimming removed 5 bases from V and 3 bases from J; junction bases left unmatched: 13. CDR3 amino acids: CASSPLSGGATDYEQYF. The CDR3 DNA reads TGTGCCAGCAGTCCCCTCAGCGGGGGGGCGACAGACTACGAGCAGTACTTC.

The CDR3 loop is CSARLADTQYF. The DNA of the CDR3 is TGCAGTGCTAGGCTAGCAGATACGCAGTATTTT. The V call is TRBV20-1, the J call TRBJ2-3, with D hard to call. The CDR3 sequence is 11 residues long. The V and J ends lost 3 bases and 4 bases respectively, with 5 bases between them. Germline V lookup: CDR1 DFQATT, CDR2 SNEGSKA (reference sequence).

The genes are TRBV28 and TRBJ2-7; D might be TRBD1 (6 bases). Trimming took off 2 bases at V and 2 bases at J, with 10 bases between the two ends. Germline V CDR1 and CDR2: MDHEN, SYDVKM. CDR3 length equals 14 residues. The CDR3 is CASSLGTPTYEQYF. Written as DNA, the CDR3 is TGTGCCAGCAGTTTAGGGACACCTACCTACGAGCAGTACTTC.

V usage is TRBV6-1 and J usage is TRBJ1-5; no clear D. Germline CDR1 MNHNS, CDR2 SASEGT. The CDR3 has 14 amino acids. With 6 bases removed from V and 4 bases from J, the gap between germline ends came to 13 bases. The CDR3 DNA reads as TGTGCCAGCAGCCTCAAAGAGTTTAATCAGCCCCAGCATTTT. Protein product: CASSLKEFNQPQHF.

This chain links TRBV7-3 with TRBJ2-7; 9 nucleotides match TRBD1. This CDR3 is 15 amino acids long. V lost 1 base and J lost 3; bases outside the gene matches: 4. Germline V gene data show CDR1 as SGHTA and CDR2 as FQGTGA. CDR3 nucleotides: TGTGCCAGCAGCTTAAGGGGACAGGGAAACTACGAGCAGTACTTC. It translates to CASSLRGQGNYEQYF.